The 23 T cell receptor beta chains given below trace back to one sample, sequenced in a study of post-analysis software for immune sequencing data. Study observations and caveats: Patients carried roughly 5 TRBV segments more frequently than controls did, and TRBV5-6, TRBV5-1 and TRBV20-1 were among them.

Their antigens remain unidentified. Unique-molecular-identifier-tagged TCR beta cDNA libraries were used. One entry per CDR3 protein, called by TCRdb with MiXCR from the PCR reads. The table shows 350,000 to 450,000 distinct CDR3 sequences, with 30% to 45% occurring only once. The sample taken for sequencing was blood. Receptors originate from a girl aged 2 to 10 with multiple sclerosis.

The rearrangement joins TRBV15 to TRBJ1-5, with 10 bases aligning to TRBD1. The germline V gene has CDR1 LNHNV and CDR2 YYDKDF (reference sequence). The CDR3 totals 17 residues. J lost 6 bases, V lost 1 base, and 9 bases had no gene match. The CDR3 reads CATSRVWGQGWGQPQHF. The CDR3 DNA reads TGTGCCACCAGCAGAGTTTGGGGACAGGGGTGGGGTCAGCCCCAGCATTTT.

This rearrangement joins TRBV28 to TRBJ2-7; 7 positions agree with TRBD1. CDR1 is MDHEN, CDR2 SYDVKM, per germline. This CDR3 spans 11 amino acids. V trimming: 6 bases; J trimming: 7 bases; junction bases outside the gene matches: 3. CDR3 loop: CASSHRGEQYF. The DNA for the CDR3 is TGTGCCAGCAGCCACAGGGGTGAGCAGTACTTC.

The chain carries TRBV28 and TRBJ1-2; D not certain. The V and J ends lost 3 bases and 0 bases respectively, with 8 bases between them. The CDR3 contains 14 residues. Germline assignment: CDR1 MDHEN and CDR2 SYDVKM. Written as DNA, the CDR3 is TGTGCCAGCAGTTTGGCTAGAACTAACTATGGCTACACCTTC. It yields the protein CASSLARTNYGYTF.

CDR3 DNA sequence: TGTGCCAGCAGTTACGGGGTCGCGACATTTCAAGAGACCCAGTACTTC. Its protein is CASSYGVATFQETQYF. This rearrangement joins TRBV6-5 to TRBJ2-5; no definite D call. V lost 2 bases to trimming and J lost 2 bases, with 15 bases between them. This CDR3 is 16 amino acids long. Germline-derived CDR1 and CDR2 are MNHEY and SVGAGI.

This clonotype was counted a few times. The chain employs TRBV4-2 and TRBJ2-5; 7 nucleotides match TRBD2. The trim removed 1 base at V and 3 bases at J, leaving 8 bases unmatched. The CDR3 has 16 residues. CDR1 is LGHNA, CDR2 YNFKEQ, per germline. The CDR3 is CASSQVAGEGKETQYF. CDR3 coding DNA: TGTGCCAGCAGCCAAGTCGCGGGAGAGGGAAAAGAGACCCAGTACTTC.

This clonotype showed up just a few times. The rearrangement uses TRBV5-5 and TRBJ2-3; unclear D gene. V dropped 0 bases and J dropped 4 bases, with 3 bases sitting between them. The V gene's germline CDR1 is SGHKS and CDR2 YYEKEE (reference sequence). This CDR3 has 12 residues. CDR3 sequence (DNA): TGTGCCAGCAGCTTGGAGGCAGATACGCAGTATTTT. The encoded protein is CASSLEADTQYF.

This clonotype was observed a few times. The chain uses TRBV6-2 or TRBV6-3 and TRBJ2-7, with TRBD2 matching 11 bases. The J call may not be correct, given that the DNA end is closer to TRBJ2-5. The germline V gene encodes CDR1 MNHEY and CDR2 SVGEGT. This CDR3 is built from 14 residues. The CDR3 DNA follows: TGTGCCAGCAGCAAACTAGCGGGAGAAGAGACCCAGTACTTC. This sequence encodes CASSKLAGEETQYF.

V usage is TRBV7-2 and J usage is TRBJ2-3; TRBD2 is a possible D gene (6 bases). The germline CDR1 and CDR2 sequences are SGHTA and FQGNSA. Deletions cut 2 bases from V and 0 bases from J, with 15 bases between. The CDR3 consists of 17 residues. CDR3 protein: CASSLQASASSTDTQYF. CDR3 in DNA: TGTGCCAGCAGCTTACAGGCTAGCGCCTCTAGCACAGATACGCAGTATTTT.

To note about this clonotype: At one end, the junction sequence differs from germline, possibly due to a read error. The J gene is TRBJ1-2, the V gene TRBV20-1; no clear D. The CDR3 covers 13 residues. Per the germline V gene, CDR1 is DFQATT and CDR2 is SNEGSKA (reference sequence). CDR3 loop: CSARGEGNYGYTF. The CDR3 DNA reads as TGCAGTGCTAGAGGGGAGGGTAACTACGGCTACACCTTC.

The gene calls are TRBV5-6 and TRBJ1-4; D uncertain. In germline, CDR1 is SGHDT, CDR2 YYEEEE. CDR3 length equals 14 residues. V gave up 2 bases and J gave up 7 bases, with 12 bases separating them. CDR3 in DNA: TGTGCCAGCAGCTTTATGCGGGTGCGTGAAAAACTGTTTTTT. Its protein product is CASSFMRVREKLFF.

This clonotype has only a few counts. V gene TRBV20-1 combines with J gene TRBJ2-7; D unclear. This CDR3 has 12 amino acids. Trimming took 4 bases from V and 2 from J, leaving 9 bases between them. Germline lookup yields CDR1 DFQATT and CDR2 SNEGSKA (reference sequence). CDR3 sequence (DNA): TGCAGTGCTACTGTCGGTCCCTACGAGCAGTACTTC. Its translation is CSATVGPYEQYF.

In its sample, this clonotype was seen many times. CDR3 sequence reads: CASSSPPGQRYF. The CDR3 coding sequence is TGCGCCAGCAGCTCACCCCCGGGACAGAGGTACTTC. The V and J genes are TRBV5-1 and TRBJ2-7; 7 bases are a match to TRBD1. J gave up 12 bases and V 3 bases, and 9 bases lay outside the gene matches. The CDR3 runs 12 residues. Germline V gene lookup returns CDR1 SGHRS and CDR2 YFSETQ.

V gene TRBV5-1 combines with J gene TRBJ1-1, with D possibly being TRBD1 (5 bases). The CDR3 is 16 residues long. The V and J ends lost 4 bases and 1 base respectively, with 17 bases between them. Germline V gene sequence: CDR1 SGHRS, CDR2 YFSETQ. The chain's CDR3 is CASSQLVGGSNTEAFF. CDR3 in DNA: TGCGCCAGCAGCCAATTGGTCGGGGGTTCGAACACTGAAGCTTTCTTT.

The V call is TRBV7-3, the J call TRBJ2-3, with TRBD1 identical over 8 bases. After removal of 0 bases from V and 2 bases from J, the junction contained 7 bases not matched to a gene. Germline V CDR1 and CDR2: SGHTA, FQGTGA. The CDR3 has 17 amino acids. The chain's CDR3 is CASSLTPGTGPTDTQYF. CDR3 DNA: TGTGCCAGCAGCTTAACCCCTGGGACAGGCCCCACAGATACGCAGTATTTT.

This clonotype occurred a few times. This chain links TRBV29-1 with TRBJ2-7, with 9 bases aligning to TRBD1. The CDR3 consists of 14 residues. V lost 5 bases to trimming and J lost 2 bases; unmatched junction nucleotides: 7. Germline assignment: CDR1 SQVTM and CDR2 ANQGSEA. This chain's CDR3 is CSVLKGQGTYEQYF. In nucleotides, the CDR3 is TGCAGCGTTTTAAAGGGACAGGGAACCTACGAGCAGTACTTC.

DNA for the CDR3: TGCGCCAGCAGCCCGGCGAGGGGAGGTTGGACTGAAGCTTTCTTT. This gives the protein CASSPARGGWTEAFF. The chain employs TRBV5-1 and TRBJ1-1; D possibly corresponds to TRBD1 (5 bases). The CDR3 extends over 15 amino acids. Germline CDR1 is SGHRS and CDR2 is YFSETQ. V shed 4 bases and J shed 5 bases, with 18 bases lying between them.

The rearrangement joins TRBV5-8 to TRBJ2-3; D ambiguous. Germline-derived CDR1 and CDR2 are SGHTS and YDEGEE. V lost 7 bases and J 9 bases, leaving 12 bases between the germline ends. This CDR3 is built from 11 residues. This chain's CDR3 is CASFSPYTQYF. The CDR3 DNA sequence: TGTGCCAGCTTTTCCCCATACACGCAGTATTTT. Combining the CDR3 with reference TRBV5-8 and TRBJ2-3 gives the whole variable domain EAGVTQSPTHLIKTRGQQATLRCSPISGHTSVYWYQQALGLGLQFLLWYDEGEERNRGNFPPRFSGRQFPNYSSELNVNALELEDSALYLCASFSPYTQYFGPGTRLTVL.

The chain is built from TRBV5-1 and TRBJ2-3, with 9 nucleotides matching TRBD1. The length of the CDR3 is 18 residues. From germline, CDR1 is SGHRS and CDR2 YFSETQ. Trimming took 3 bases from V and 2 from J; bases not matched to a gene: 13. DNA for the CDR3: TGCGCCAGCAGCTCAGGACAGGGGAAGGAAGTCTTCACAGATACGCAGTATTTT. Its protein is CASSSGQGKEVFTDTQYF.

The sample holds a few counts of this clonotype. The CDR3 coding sequence is TGCGCCAGCAGCCCAACCGGGACTAGCGGGGAGACCCAGTACTTC. It specifies CASSPTGTSGETQYF. The chain recombines TRBV5-1 with TRBJ2-5; 12 bases match TRBD2. The CDR3 runs to 15 residues. Germline V CDR1 and CDR2: SGHRS, YFSETQ. The V gene end was trimmed by 4 bases and the J gene end by 5 bases; junction bases not matched to a gene: 6.

This clonotype was recorded at least ten times. At one end the junction does not follow the germline gene, possibly because of a read error. V and J are TRBV5-1 and TRBJ2-7, with D unresolved. The CDR3 totals 13 residues. Germline V gene data show CDR1 as SGHRS and CDR2 as YFSETQ. In DNA, the CDR3 is TGTGCCAGCAGCTTGAGGAGCTCCTACGAGCAGTACTTC. Amino acids: CASSLRSSYEQYF. Based on the CDR3 plus reference TRBV5-1 and TRBJ2-7, the full variable domain is KAGVTQTPRYLIKTRGQQVTLSCSPISGHRSVSWYQQTPGQGLQFLFEYFSETQRNKGNFPGRFSGRQFSNSRSEMNVSTLELGDSALYLCASSLRSSYEQYFGPGTRLTVT.

This rearrangement joins TRBV5-1 to TRBJ2-7, with 8 bases aligning to TRBD2. From germline, CDR1 is SGHRS and CDR2 YFSETQ. The CDR3 spans 17 residues. Trimming removed 2 bases from V and 5 bases from J; junction bases left unmatched: 15. The CDR3 loop is CASSLSGSSGRYNEQYF. In DNA form, the CDR3 reads TGCGCCAGCAGCTTATCCGGGTCAAGCGGGAGATACAACGAGCAGTACTTC. The whole variable domain, filled in from reference TRBV5-1 and TRBJ2-7, reads KAGVTQTPRYLIKTRGQQVTLSCSPISGHRSVSWYQQTPGQGLQFLFEYFSETQRNKGNFPGRFSGRQFSNSRSEMNVSTLELGDSALYLCASSLSGSSGRYNEQYFGPGTRLTVT.

This clonotype was seen a single time. The chain has TRBV2 and TRBJ1-5; TRBD1 matches at 10 bases. The CDR3 consists of 14 residues. The ends lost 7 bases at V and 5 bases at J; junction bases unmatched: 5. CDR1 is SNHLY, CDR2 FYNNEI, per germline. CDR3 DNA: TGTGCCAGCACTCCGGACAGGGGGTATCAGCCCCAGCATTTT. It encodes CASTPDRGYQPQHF.

The J gene is TRBJ2-1, the V gene TRBV9; a possible D gene is TRBD2 (6 bases). The CDR3 runs 14 residues. V was pared by 1 base and J by 5 bases, with 10 bases between. Germline loops: CDR1 SGDLS, CDR2 YYNGEE. DNA for the CDR3: TGTGCCAGCAGCGTAAGTGGGGGGAACAATGAGCAGTTCTTC. It yields the protein CASSVSGGNNEQFF.